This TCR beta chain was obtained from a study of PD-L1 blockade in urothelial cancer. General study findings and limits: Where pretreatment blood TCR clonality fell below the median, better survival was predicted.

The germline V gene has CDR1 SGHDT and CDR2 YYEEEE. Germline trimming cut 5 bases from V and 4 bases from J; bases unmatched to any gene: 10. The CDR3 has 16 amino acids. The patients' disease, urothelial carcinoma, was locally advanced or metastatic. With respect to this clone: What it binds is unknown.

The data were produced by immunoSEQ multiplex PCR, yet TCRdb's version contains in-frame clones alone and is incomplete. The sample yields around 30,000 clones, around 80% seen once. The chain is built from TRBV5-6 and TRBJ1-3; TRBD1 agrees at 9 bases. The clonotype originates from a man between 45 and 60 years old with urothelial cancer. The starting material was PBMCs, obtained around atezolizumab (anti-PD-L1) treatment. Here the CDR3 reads CASRGRDRAIGNTIYF. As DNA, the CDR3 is TGTGCCAGCAGGGGGAGGGACAGGGCAATCGGAAACACCATATATTTT.